A selection of T cell receptor beta chains follows, all from one sample in a study of Ad26.COV2.S vaccination and SARS-CoV-2 variants. Method: immunoSEQ multiplex PCR; TCRdb's copy keeps in-frame clones and lacks some. Among about half a million clones, roughly nine tenths were seen once, and the ten largest hold approximately 1.7%. This material consisted of peripheral blood, taken in a trial of Ad26.COV2.S vaccine versus placebo. Receptor source: a person aged 18-65 years who received the Ad26.COV2.S COVID-19 vaccine or a placebo. CDR3s include the opening cysteine and the closing phenylalanine or tryptophan. A D gene is named only where the DNA matches it firmly. A clone size is listed for some rows: how often the clone was seen (once, few, many), or a class if it is expanded.

length,size,D,J,V,DNA,CDR3
15,.,TRBD2,TRBJ2-7,TRBV19,TGTGCCAGCAGGGAATCGGGGGGAAGCTCCTACGAGCAGTACTTC,CASRESGGSSYEQYF
13,.,.,TRBJ1-1,TRBV19,TGTGCCAGTAGTACCCCCGGGGGCACTGAAGCTTTCTTT,CASSTPGGTEAFF
14,.,TRBD1,TRBJ2-7,TRBV10-2,TGCGCCAGCAGGGAGACAGGGTTCTCCTACGAGCAGTACTTC,CASRETGFSYEQYF
15,.,.,TRBJ2-5,TRBV5-1,TGCGCCAGCAGCTTGGTAGGGGGGCCGGAAGAGACCCAGTACTTC,CASSLVGGPEETQYF
14,.,TRBD2,TRBJ2-1,TRBV7-3,TGTGCCAGCAGCTTACAGGCGGGGGAGAGTGAGCAGTTCTTC,CASSLQAGESEQFF
12,.,.,TRBJ2-1,TRBV29-1,TGCAGCGTTGGGCTCTCCTACAATGAGCAGTTCTTC,CSVGLSYNEQFF
13,once,.,TRBJ2-3,TRBV29-1,TGCAGCGTTGTGGACATGAGCGTGAATACGCAGTATTTT,CSVVDMSVNTQYF
15,once,.,TRBJ1-3,TRBV4-3,TGCGCCAGCAGCCAGGGAGTGGGGATGGGAAACACCATATATTTT,CASSQGVGMGNTIYF
14,.,.,TRBJ1-2,TRBV27,TGTGCCAGCAGTCGGACGTTGACTAACTATGGCTACACCTTC,CASSRTLTNYGYTF
14,.,TRBD1,TRBJ1-2,TRBV5-4,TGTGCCAGCAGCTTGGCGACAGGGCCGCAAGGCTACACCTTC,CASSLATGPQGYTF
13,.,.,TRBJ1-4,TRBV19,TGTGCCAGTAAGGTGGGGGACACTGAAAAACTGTTTTTT,CASKVGDTEKLFF
17,few,TRBD1,TRBJ1-3,TRBV5-4,TGTGCCAGCAGCGTCGGGGGGACAGCCGGGATCGGAAACACCATATATTTT,CASSVGGTAGIGNTIYF
15,.,TRBD1,TRBJ2-2,TRBV2,TGTGCCAGCAGTGGGACAGGGTCTTTCACCGGGGAGCTGTTTTTT,CASSGTGSFTGELFF
16,.,.,TRBJ1-2,TRBV15,TGTGCCACCAGCAGAGATGGCCAGGGGAGGGTAAATGGCTACACCTTC,CATSRDGQGRVNGYTF
15,.,.,TRBJ2-7,TRBV6-5,TGTGCCAGCAGTTACTCGTCGGGCATCGCCTACGAGCAGTACTTC,CASSYSSGIAYEQYF
13,.,.,TRBJ1-1,TRBV2,TGTGCCAGCAGTGATCAGGGGAGGTGGGAAGCTTTCTTT,CASSDQGRWEAFF
18,.,.,TRBJ2-5,TRBV5-1,TGCGCCAGCAGCATTTCGCTCGGAGGGATCGCGAACCAAGAGACCCAGTACTTC,CASSISLGGIANQETQYF